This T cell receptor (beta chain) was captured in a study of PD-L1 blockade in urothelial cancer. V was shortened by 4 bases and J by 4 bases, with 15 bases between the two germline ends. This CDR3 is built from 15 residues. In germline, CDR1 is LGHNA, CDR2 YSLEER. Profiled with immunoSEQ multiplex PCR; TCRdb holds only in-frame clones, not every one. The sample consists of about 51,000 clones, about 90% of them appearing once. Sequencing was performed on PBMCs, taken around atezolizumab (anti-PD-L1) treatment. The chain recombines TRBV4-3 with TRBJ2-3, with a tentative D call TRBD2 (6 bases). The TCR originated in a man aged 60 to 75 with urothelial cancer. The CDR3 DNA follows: TGCGCCAGCAGCCCATCGCTTGGGGGGTCAGATACGCAGTATTTT. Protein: CASSPSLGGSDTQYF.